Below, one T cell receptor (beta chain) is given with its context. Its cognate antigen has yet to be identified. No clone much larger than this one lies a single base away; base qualities are absent. The data derive from a study of beta chain features in type 1 diabetes (dated by TCRdb to about 2018). Context from the whole study: No differences in mean age, gender distribution, total cell number or subset yield were found between patients and healthy donors. Across all samples, some 110,000,000 sorted cells were examined, and cell number per subset correlated strongly with RNA yield. The study compared the TCRB repertoires of sorted circulating CD4+ T cell subsets in recently diagnosed type 1 diabetes patients with those in matched healthy donors. Naive and central memory subsets were obtained from all 30 or so donors, but regulatory and stem cell-like memory subsets were isolated from only 8 patients and roughly eight healthy donors. General findings and caveats noted by the study authors: A moderate but significant shortening of TCRB CDR3 length was observed in type 1 diabetes patients in all four CD4+ subsets. Because cDNA was sequenced instead of genomic DNA, activated cells with high expression could be over-represented, although the groups did not differ in activation or CD3 levels. Shorter templates might be favored by PCR, yet because patient and control samples were amplified and corrected together, any such skew would affect both groups equally. Only small numbers of individuals were included in the HLA sub-analyses, which left unresolved whether HLA type had any influence on TCRB rearrangement. The naive, central memory and regulatory TCRB repertoires appeared to resemble one another more closely among patients than among healthy donors. At VDJ recombination sites, type 1 diabetes patients had fewer insertions and more deleted nucleotides, which implies abnormalities in thymic rearrangement.

The High Capacity cDNA Reverse Transcription Kit was used to reverse transcribe all of the isolated RNA, meaning that expressed TCRB transcripts were what got sequenced. Deep immunoSEQ sequencing was applied to naive, central memory and regulatory T cell samples, giving an average of approximately 3.8 million total reads per sample. Sorted cells were lysed in RLT buffer and RNA was extracted with DNase-treated RNeasy Micro or Mini kits, depending on cell number. To prevent cross-contamination, every cell subset was processed on its own, while patient and healthy donor samples were processed together. Using the immunoSEQ multiplex PCR, TCRB sequences were amplified from cDNA into 87-bp fragments spanning the CDR3 region. Sequencing of the amplicons was done on the Illumina HiSeq platform. The original pipeline was this. Synthetic template baselines were used to correct PCR bias computationally, reads within Hamming distance 2 were collapsed together, and singletons that could not be merged were discarded. Reads were aligned to IMGT to assign V, D and J genes, CDR3 length, and insertions or deletions at six rearrangement sites. Within each subset, clonotype counts were normalized to sorted cell number, and only after that were true diversity and Gini coefficients computed with the tcR R package. Repertoire sharing was quantified using the overlap coefficient calculated on TCRB nucleotide sequences. TCRdb retrieved this table from immuneACCESS and kept in-frame rearrangements only. Not all clones are present; in checked studies, unresolved V genes account for under half, and no reason is known for the remainder. V, J and clone size were drawn from that table, and D and trimming were deduced from the DNA. The sample data list 110,000 to 150,000 clones, and less than 8.5% of these were observed just once. Approximately 1.4% of the sample lies in the top ten.

Spanning cysteine to phenylalanine, the CDR3 consists of 11 amino acids. Only CDR3 DNA is held: 33 bases, read in frame from base 1. The germline V gene yields SGHTA for CDR1 and FQGNSA for CDR2. V is trimmed back by 5 bases and J by 13 bases, and the junction contains 4 bases that no gene match accounts for. From each donor, a single peripheral blood sample of about 100 mL on average was drawn into heparinised tubes. A BD FACSAria II and a panel including CD45RO, CCR7, CD25, CD127, CD95 and CD27 were used to sort naive, central memory, regulatory and stem cell-like memory CD4+ T cells. A purity above 98% was achieved for all sorted populations. PBMCs were isolated right away by Lymphoprep density gradient centrifugation and were stained directly, without culture. So that batch effects would be minimized, each experiment stained and sorted samples in pairs, pairing one healthy donor with one patient.

The chain couples TRBV7-2 to TRBJ2-1; TRBD1 matches 8 bases in the middle. Sequenced input: central memory CD4+ T cells from blood. The receptor was derived from a woman in her 30s in good health. The DNA sequence is TGTGCCAGCAGCAGGACAGGGAAACAGTTCTTC. The encoded protein is CASSRTGKQFF.